This TCR beta chain emerged from a study of identifying expanded T cells in peripheral blood. Only in-frame clones appear in the TCRdb table, and some are missing; sequencing was by immunoSEQ multiplex PCR. The sample holds 80,000 to 90,000 clones, around 88% seen once. The CDR3 covers 12 residues. The germline V gene has CDR1 LNHDA and CDR2 SQIVND (reference sequence). The V and J ends lost 6 bases and 4 bases respectively, with 10 bases between them. This sequence joins TRBV19 and TRBJ2-7; D gene ambiguous. Input material: blood. This receptor was taken from a person between 18 and 75 years old in good health. This CDR3 reads CASSPSRYEQYF. CDR3 nucleotide sequence: TGTGCCAGTAGCCCGAGCCGATACGAGCAGTACTTC.